These 21 T cell receptor beta chains were sequenced from one sample in a study of T cell responses to AZD1222 COVID-19 vaccine. Data came from immunoSEQ multiplex PCR; TCRdb stores just in-frame clones and leaves some out. Of 120,000 or so clones in the sample, 80% to 95% were seen once. The input for sequencing was peripheral blood, taken 28 days after the second dose of the MenACWY control vaccine. The receptors stem from an adult who received the MenACWY meningococcal vaccine as a control.

The V call is TRBV4-3, the J call TRBJ2-5; possibly TRBD1 for D (6 bases). The CDR3 contains 14 residues. Trimming cost V 11 bases and J 4 bases, with 20 bases left between them. Germline V gene lookup returns CDR1 LGHNA and CDR2 YSLEER. CDR3 DNA sequence: TGCGCCCCCAGCCACGACAGGTCCGGAGAGACCCAGTACTTC. As protein: CAPSHDRSGETQYF.

This CDR3 is CAWSIPGTGNTEAFF. CDR3 DNA sequence: TGTGCCTGGAGTATCCCCGGGACAGGGAACACTGAAGCTTTCTTT. This chain links TRBV30 with TRBJ1-1; TRBD1 matches 8 bases. Germline trimming cut 2 bases from V and 1 base from J; bases unmatched to any gene: 6. Germline loops: CDR1 GTSNPN, CDR2 SVGIG (reference sequence). CDR3 length equals 15 residues. The entire variable domain, with the rest obtained from reference TRBV30 and TRBJ1-1, is as follows: SQTIHQWPATLVQPVGSPLSLECTVEGTSNPNLYWYRQAAGRGLQLLFYSVGIGQISSEVPQNLSASRPQDRQFILSSKKLLLSDSGFYLCAWSIPGTGNTEAFFGQGTRLTVV.

Here the CDR3 reads CASSLDRGTEAFF. Written as DNA, the CDR3 is TGTGCCAGCAGCCTGGACAGGGGCACTGAAGCTTTCTTT. The rearrangement joins TRBV12-3 or TRBV12-4 to TRBJ1-1; 9 bases map to TRBD1. Trimming cost V 6 bases and J 4 bases; bases outside gene matches: 3. The CDR3 covers 13 residues.

V and J are TRBV7-2 and TRBJ1-5; D unresolved. Germline CDR1 and CDR2: SGHTA and FQGNSA. Trimming took off 1 base at V and 1 base at J, with 8 bases between the two ends. The CDR3 has 15 amino acids. CDR3 residues: CASSLDGRSNQPQHF. Written as DNA, the CDR3 is TGTGCCAGCAGCTTAGATGGCAGAAGCAATCAGCCCCAGCATTTT.

The chain couples TRBV28 to TRBJ1-5, with D possibly TRBD1 on 5 matching bases. The germline V gene has CDR1 MDHEN and CDR2 SYDVKM. The germline V and J ends were trimmed by 7 bases and 4 bases, with 17 bases remaining between them. This CDR3 spans 15 amino acids. CDR3 protein: CASTPVGVQNQPQHF. Written as DNA, the CDR3 is TGTGCCAGCACCCCGGTGGGGGTACAAAATCAGCCCCAGCATTTT.

The chain couples TRBV7-8 to TRBJ2-5, with unresolved D. From germline, CDR1 is SGHVS and CDR2 FQNEAQ. This CDR3 is built from 13 residues. Trimming stripped 10 bases from V and 5 bases from J, with 17 bases between. The chain's CDR3 is CATRWATQETQYF. The CDR3 coding sequence is TGTGCCACCCGGTGGGCAACCCAGGAGACCCAGTACTTC.

CDR3 protein: CASGPGTLNTEAFF. The CDR3 DNA reads as TGTGCTAGTGGTCCAGGGACCTTGAACACTGAAGCTTTCTTT. The chain has TRBV12-5 and TRBJ1-1; D might be TRBD1 (5 bases). With 5 bases removed from V and 0 bases from J, the gap between germline ends came to 10 bases. CDR3 length: 14 residues. Germline assignment: CDR1 LGHNT and CDR2 FRNRAP.

This clone was detected only a few times. The chain employs TRBV14 and TRBJ1-6; 7 bases are shared with TRBD1. This CDR3 has 14 amino acids. After removal of 5 bases from V and 6 bases from J, the junction contained 4 bases not matched to a gene. Germline CDR1 and CDR2: SGHDN and FVKESK. The DNA for the CDR3 is TGTGCCAGCAGCTCGGGACAGCCTAATTCACCCCTCCACTTT. Translation: CASSSGQPNSPLHF. Drawing the rest from reference TRBV14 and TRBJ1-6, the complete variable domain is EAGVTQFPSHSVIEKGQTVTLRCDPISGHDNLYWYRRVMGKEIKFLLHFVKESKQDESGMPNNRFLAERTGGTYSTLKVQPAELEDSGVYFCASSSGQPNSPLHFGNGTRLTVT.

As concerns this clone: Other DNA variants within this sample encode the same CDR3. V is TRBV28 and J is TRBJ1-6, with D tentatively TRBD1 (5 bases). Germline V CDR1 and CDR2: MDHEN, SYDVKM. The CDR3 covers 16 residues. V lost 2 bases, J lost 1 base, and 9 bases lay in between. This CDR3 is CASSLSGGSYNSPLHF. In DNA form, the CDR3 reads TGTGCCAGCAGTTTAAGCGGGGGGTCCTATAATTCACCCCTCCACTTT.

V gene TRBV6-5 combines with J gene TRBJ1-5, with D hard to call. V was trimmed by 10 bases and J by 2 bases, leaving 9 bases between them. The CDR3 is 12 amino acids. The germline gives CDR1 MNHEY, CDR2 SVGAGI. CDR3 protein: CATSSGNQPQHF. The CDR3 DNA sequence: TGTGCCACCTCCTCTGGCAATCAGCCCCAGCATTTT.

The genes are TRBV12-3 or TRBV12-4 and TRBJ2-2; D possibly uses TRBD1 or TRBD2 (5 bases each). The CDR3 runs 11 residues. V lost 10 bases, J lost 6 bases, and 9 bases lay in between. The CDR3 protein is CATEGSGELFF. The CDR3 DNA is TGTGCCACCGAGGGGTCCGGGGAGCTGTTTTTT.

The chain uses TRBV9 and TRBJ2-2; TRBD1 or TRBD2 may be the D gene (5 bases each). The CDR3 is made up of 15 amino acids. Trimming stripped 0 bases from V and 2 bases from J, with 8 bases between. Per the germline V gene, CDR1 is SGDLS and CDR2 is YYNGEE. CDR3 nucleotide sequence: TGTGCCAGCAGCGTAGCCGGGGCCAACACCGGGGAGCTGTTTTTT. Its translation is CASSVAGANTGELFF.

The V gene is TRBV2, the J gene TRBJ2-3, with 14 bases aligning to TRBD2. V gave up 10 bases and J gave up 2 bases; unmatched junction bases: 14. Germline assignment: CDR1 SNHLY and CDR2 FYNNEI. The CDR3 length is 18 residues. The CDR3 sequence: CAIVPGLAGALPTDTQYF. The DNA of the CDR3 is TGTGCCATCGTACCGGGACTAGCGGGAGCCCTACCCACAGATACGCAGTATTTT.

J is TRBJ2-3 and V is TRBV7-9, with a tentative D call TRBD2 (5 bases). The germline V gene has CDR1 SEHNR and CDR2 FQNEAQ (reference sequence). The CDR3 has 15 amino acids. The V and J ends lost 0 bases and 4 bases respectively, with 11 bases between them. CDR3 sequence reads: CASSLANGVADTQYF. CDR3 sequence (DNA): TGTGCCAGCAGCTTAGCTAACGGGGTAGCAGATACGCAGTATTTT. Full variable domain (missing parts from reference TRBV7-9 and TRBJ2-3): DTGVSQNPRHKITKRGQNVTFRCDPISEHNRLYWYRQTLGQGPEFLTYFQNEAQLEKSRLLSDRFSAERPKGSFSTLEIQRTEQGDSAMYLCASSLANGVADTQYFGPGTRLTVL.

The rearrangement links TRBV3-1 (or the pseudogene TRBV3-2) to TRBJ1-2; D possibly corresponds to TRBD1 (5 bases). The CDR3 is 14 residues long. Per the germline V gene, CDR1 is LGHDT and CDR2 is YNNKEL (reference sequence). Trimming left V 4 bases short and J 4 bases short, with 13 bases between. The CDR3 sequence is CASSPLQGPYGYTF. CDR3 DNA: TGTGCCAGCAGCCCTCTCCAGGGACCCTATGGCTACACCTTC.

The J gene is TRBJ1-5, the V gene TRBV19, with 9 bases that match TRBD1. The CDR3 is made up of 17 amino acids. The V gene's germline CDR1 is LNHDA and CDR2 SQIVND (reference sequence). Trimming removed 3 bases from V and 5 bases from J; junction bases left unmatched: 11. The DNA for the CDR3 is TGTGCCAGTAGTATTGGGGGGACAGGGAATCTTTATCAGCCCCAGCATTTT. This encodes CASSIGGTGNLYQPQHF.

The chain couples TRBV28 to TRBJ2-1, with 10 bases that match TRBD1. V was pared by 5 bases and J by 6 bases, with 4 bases of the junction left unmatched. From germline, CDR1 is MDHEN and CDR2 SYDVKM. CDR3 length: 14 amino acids. CDR3 region: CASSRDRGANEQFF. CDR3 DNA: TGTGCCAGCAGTCGGGACAGGGGTGCCAATGAGCAGTTCTTC.

The chain joins TRBV5-6 to TRBJ2-7, with D possibly being TRBD2 (6 bases). Germline V gene data show CDR1 as SGHDT and CDR2 as YYEEEE. The CDR3 runs to 14 residues. Trimming removed 0 bases at V and 2 bases at J, with 9 bases between. CDR3 sequence reads: CASSLAWGAYEQYF. The DNA for the CDR3 is TGTGCCAGCAGCTTGGCATGGGGGGCCTACGAGCAGTACTTC.

The chain couples TRBV3-1 (or the pseudogene TRBV3-2) to TRBJ2-5; the match to TRBD2 covers 12 bases. The CDR3 runs 18 residues. The V gene's germline CDR1 is LGHDT and CDR2 YNNKEL (reference sequence). The ends lost 0 bases at V and 2 bases at J; junction bases unmatched: 7. This CDR3 is CASSQESGLAGLQETQYF. For the CDR3, the DNA is TGTGCCAGCAGCCAAGAATCCGGACTAGCGGGGCTACAAGAGACCCAGTACTTC.

The chain carries TRBV27 and TRBJ1-6, with D perhaps matching TRBD1 (6 bases). In germline, CDR1 is MNHEY, CDR2 SMNVEV (reference sequence). The CDR3 runs to 14 residues. V shed 4 bases and J shed 7 bases, with 11 bases lying between them. The chain's CDR3 is CASSSGQKNSPLHF. For the CDR3, the DNA is TGTGCCAGCAGTTCAGGACAGAAAAATTCACCCCTCCACTTT.

The chain carries TRBV28 and TRBJ1-1; D is uncertain. The CDR3 loop spans 13 amino acids. Trimming cost V 6 bases and J 1 base, with 9 bases left between them. The germline gives CDR1 MDHEN, CDR2 SYDVKM. CDR3 region: CASSIIPNTEAFF. The CDR3 DNA reads TGTGCCAGCAGCATAATCCCGAACACTGAAGCTTTCTTT.